This T cell receptor (beta chain) was profiled in a study of CD8+ T cells in alopecia areata. The CDR3 sequence is 19 residues long. Germline V CDR1 and CDR2: KGHSH, LQKENI. V was clipped by 2 bases and J by 2 bases; unmatched bases: 10. After isolation, RNA underwent reverse transcription to generate cDNA as the sequencing template. TCRdb's table, derived via immunoSEQ multiplex PCR, lists solely in-frame clones and lacks some. Seen here are 150,000 or so clones, less than 75% observed once, and the top ten hold roughly an eighth. Notes on this clone: Its antigen is undetermined.

Study-wide findings and caveats: In lesional scalp, particularly from alopecia totalis/universalis, clonality was higher than in normal scalp.

Collected material from alopecia areata patients comprised lesional scalp punch biopsies and peripheral blood. Sample: CD8+ T cells sorted from blood, taken at week 0. The V call is TRBV18, the J call TRBJ2-7; TRBD2 matches at 15 bases. This clonotype originated in a human donor with alopecia areata. CDR3 coding DNA: TGTGCCAGCTCACCAGCATCAGGACTAGCGGGGGGGCTTCCCTACGAGCAGTACTTC. Its protein is CASSPASGLAGGLPYEQYF.